The entry below describes one T cell receptor (beta chain). Its antigen remains unidentified. The CDR3 covers 15 residues. CDR1 is LNHDA and CDR2 is SQIVND in the germline V gene (reference sequence). J was trimmed by 3 bases and V by 8 bases; bases with no gene match: 13. The PCR was carried out with 60 Vbeta primers and 13 Jbeta primers. Sequenced by immunoSEQ multiplex PCR; TCRdb stores in-frame clones only, minus some. The repertoire consists of about 140,000 clones, with roughly 75% occurring once and the leading ten covering 2.5% to 4%. This entry comes from a study of cytomegalovirus exposure and HLA in healthy donors. Study findings and constraints: Across donors, sequencing depth was assumed by presence/absence analyses to be roughly uniform. By HLA locus, TCR association rates varied in a later analysis, with DRB1 showing the most and HLA-C the fewest. There was a cluster of highly shared sequence variants that was likely a sequencing artifact. Associated with HLA alleles at 0.05 false discovery rate in a later analysis were 15,000 to 20,000 TCR beta sequences.

Sequenced input: PBMCs. This sequence was found in a man aged 40-55 years in good health and CMV-seronegative. The chain uses TRBV19 and TRBJ2-7, with 7 bases lining up with TRBD1. CDR3: CASGNPGQNFYEQYF. For the CDR3, the DNA is TGTGCCAGTGGGAACCCGGGACAGAATTTCTACGAGCAGTACTTC.